This TCR beta chain was recorded in a study of T-cell reconstitution after alpha-beta-depleted transplantation in children. Trimming pared 1 base from V and 5 bases from J, leaving 11 bases between. Germline-derived CDR1 and CDR2 are MNHEY and SVGAGI. The CDR3 spans 14 residues. This clonotype was counted only a few times. The library targeted TCRbeta and was prepared with unique molecular identifiers. TCRdb fed the PCR reads into MiXCR, producing one record per CDR3 protein. The table has some 840,000 distinct CDR3 sequences, approximately 15% seen once. The TCR originated in a male patient aged 10 to 17 who had a stem cell transplant for acute lymphoblastic leukemia, so the T cells may come from the graft donor. The sequenced sample was PBMCs, mostly from graft donor cells, obtained 360 days after TCRalphabeta/CD19-depleted stem cell transplant. The V call is TRBV6-5, the J call TRBJ2-5; the D gene is possibly TRBD2 (5 bases). The CDR3 region has the DNA TGTGCCAGCAGTTACTTTCGAGGAGGCGAGACCCAGTACTTC. Translating gives CASSYFRGGETQYF.